This T cell receptor (beta chain) comes out of a study of cytomegalovirus exposure and HLA in healthy donors. Study findings and constraints: Donor immune exposure was known only as CMV serostatus. Cytomegalovirus-associated status was assigned to approximately 160 TCR beta chains. When a later analysis was performed, an Asian-associated ancestry cluster reportedly had fewer N-insertions than the roughly 700-donor mean.

In the case of this clone: The antigen remains undetermined.

The PCR ran on 60 Vbeta and 13 Jbeta primers. Method: immunoSEQ multiplex PCR; TCRdb's copy keeps in-frame clones and lacks some. The profile shows over 110,000 clones, about 80% of them singletons. Germline-derived CDR1 and CDR2 are MDHEN and SYDVKM. CDR3 length: 12 amino acids. The sequence was obtained from a woman aged 18-29 years in good health and CMV-seropositive. V usage is TRBV28 and J usage is TRBJ1-4, with 7 bases that match TRBD1. The sequencing sample was made of PBMCs. CDR3 nucleotides: TGTGCTACACAGGGGTTTAATGAAAAACTGTTTTTT. Protein product: CATQGFNEKLFF.